Described below is a single TCR beta chain sequence and its context. This sample is drawn from a study of blood T cell repertoires in COVID-19. Study summary: The origin of the acute and convalescent COVID-19 samples was the United States, Italy and Spain. T cells, B-cell-depleted T cells, or PBMCs provided the cDNA or gDNA that served as material.

Enrolled during active infection, Seattle patients were then followed longitudinally. The V end was cut by 11 bases, the J end by 1 base, with 14 bases between. Germline lookup yields CDR1 KGHSH and CDR2 LQKENI. The CDR3 has 13 residues. Repertoires were generated with immunoSEQ multiplex PCR, while TCRdb's copy carries only in-frame clones and drops some. The table lists a few hundred thousand clones, about 90% of them singletons. This sequence originates from a young woman with COVID-19, enrolled during active disease. Sequencing was done on a sample of peripheral blood. The V gene is TRBV18, the J gene TRBJ1-1, with D possibly matching TRBD1 (5 bases). DNA of the CDR3: TGTGCCGGTGGGGCGGGGACGAACACTGAAGCTTTCTTT. Translated, it gives CAGGAGTNTEAFF.